The present TCR beta chain was sequenced within a study of shared clonotypes between healthy human individuals. About the research overall: A few men and a couple of women, aged 18 to 49, were donors. Three plates were used per donor for CD4 naive, three for CD4 memory, two for CD8 naive and one for CD8 memory. Study-wide findings and caveats: Clonotype sharing among donors was expected to depend on sequencing depth. Estimated richness was generally greater in naive than memory subsets.

This CDR3 contains 15 residues. Per germline, CDR1 SGDLS and CDR2 YYNGEE. V dropped 1 base and J dropped 0 bases, with 9 bases sitting between them. Of note for this clone: Its antigen is unknown. In the same sample, other DNA sequences code for this CDR3.

Naivety among CD8 cells was defined by CD45RO negativity and positive CCR7 selection, thereby excluding terminally differentiated effector memory CD45RA+ cells. Assay used: immunoSEQ multiplex PCR; TCRdb lists only in-frame clones, some missing. The sample includes around 2,000,000 clones, 93% of them seen just once. The chain combines TRBV9 with TRBJ2-3; the D call may be TRBD1 or TRBD2 (5 bases each). Sequencing input: naive CD8+ T cells from PBMCs. The clonotype originates from a man aged 18 to 35 in good health. Some clones in this sample may be carry-over from other donors' samples. CDR3 sequence reads: CASSVWGRSTDTQYF. The CDR3 DNA follows: TGTGCCAGCAGCGTATGGGGACGGAGCACAGATACGCAGTATTTT.